These T cell receptor beta chains were read from a single sample in a study of molecular identifiers for immune sequencing clone quantification. TCRdb re-analysed the PCR reads in MiXCR, keeping a single row per CDR3 protein. The data contain over 600,000 distinct CDR3 sequences, 20% of them singletons. Specimen: naive CD8+ T cells from blood, with Jurkat cell RNA spiked in. The receptors shown here come from a human donor in good health. Some libraries in this study had Jurkat cell RNA spiked in. Each CDR3 is given with its conserved first and last residue. The D gene is left open where the match is weak. Clone size appears in some rows only: once, few, many, or a class for an expanded clone.

d_gene	abundance	v_gene	j_gene	CDR3nt	CDR3aa
TRBD2	many	TRBV2	TRBJ2-3	TGTGCCAGCGGAATTCGAGTAGCGGGCGTCACAGATACGCAGTATTTT	CASGIRVAGVTDTQYF
TRBD2	few	TRBV19	TRBJ2-1	TGTGCCAGCACTAGCGGCTACAATGAGCAGTTCTTC	CASTSGYNEQFF
TRBD1	many	TRBV12-3/TRBV12-4	TRBJ2-7	TGTGCCAGCAGTTTAGCCCGGGGACAGGGAGGTAGGGAGCAGTACTTC	CASSLARGQGGREQYF
TRBD2	NA	TRBV6-2/TRBV6-3	TRBJ2-3	TGTGCCAGCAGTTACTCCATTAGCGGGACCGGCACAGATACGCAGTATTTT	CASSYSISGTGTDTQYF
TRBD2	many	TRBV6-2/TRBV6-3	TRBJ2-7	TGTGCCAGCAATAGAGCCGGGACTAGCACCGCCTACGAGCAGTACTTC	CASNRAGTSTAYEQYF
NA	few	TRBV6-2/TRBV6-3	TRBJ2-1	TGTGCCAGCAGACCCACGCAATTCTACAATGAGCAGTTCTTC	CASRPTQFYNEQFF
NA	many	TRBV4-1	TRBJ1-2	TGCGCCAGCAGCTTGATTCAGGGAAGTGGCTATGGCTACACCTTC	CASSLIQGSGYGYTF
NA	many	TRBV4-3	TRBJ2-3	TGCGCCAGCAGCCAAGTGCGGTCAGATACGCAGTATTTT	CASSQVRSDTQYF
NA	many	TRBV14	TRBJ2-1	TGTGCCAGCAGCCGGGGGGGGGCGGCAGGTGAGCAGTTCTTC	CASSRGGAAGEQFF
NA	many	TRBV29-1	TRBJ2-7	TGCAGCGTTGAAGATGGGGAGCCCCCGGTGGTCGAGCAGTACTTC	CSVEDGEPPVVEQYF
TRBD1	NA	TRBV7-9	TRBJ1-1	TGTGCCAGCAGCCTAGGGGGCACGGGTGAAGCTTTCTTT	CASSLGGTGEAFF
NA	many	TRBV10-3	TRBJ2-7	TGTGCCATCAGTTCCTCTTTCGAGCAGTACTTC	CAISSSFEQYF
NA	NA	TRBV7-9	TRBJ2-7	TGTGCCAGCAGCTTAGATGTTAGCAGCCCCTACGAGCAGTACTTC	CASSLDVSSPYEQYF
NA	many	TRBV7-9	TRBJ2-7	TGTGCCAGCAGCTCCGGACAGTCGAGCTCCTACGAGCAGTACTTC	CASSSGQSSSYEQYF
NA	NA	TRBV4-2	TRBJ2-7	TGTGCCAGCGGCCCCGACAGGTCTAACTACGAGCAGTACTTC	CASGPDRSNYEQYF
NA	NA	TRBV12-3/TRBV12-4	TRBJ2-4	TGTGCCAGCACCCCGCAGGAGGGGCTCTGGAACATTCAGTACTTC	CASTPQEGLWNIQYF
TRBD2	many	TRBV15	TRBJ2-3	TGTGCCACCAGCAGATCCCCCGGAGGGAGAGCGGGGGGGGATACGCAGTATTTT	CATSRSPGGRAGGDTQYF
NA	many	TRBV7-2	TRBJ1-1	TGTGCCAGCAGCCCAGACAGGGAAGCTTTCTTT	CASSPDREAFF
TRBD2	few	TRBV19	TRBJ2-7	TGTGCCGGTAGTATTGGCGGGGGGATCCAATACGAGCAGTACTTC	CAGSIGGGIQYEQYF
NA	many	TRBV15	TRBJ1-5	TGTGCCACCAGCCCCGAGTTTAATAGCAATCAGCCCCAGCATTTT	CATSPEFNSNQPQHF
NA	many	TRBV6-2/TRBV6-3	TRBJ2-1	TGTGCCAGCAGTTACGGGCGTGAGCAGTTCTTC	CASSYGREQFF
TRBD1	NA	TRBV4-3	TRBJ2-1	TGCGCCAGCAGCCAAGAACGGGCCCGGGACAGGGCCCATGAGCAGTTCTTC	CASSQERARDRAHEQFF
TRBD2	few	TRBV20-1	TRBJ2-7	TGCAGTGCTCTGGAGGATCGACTAGCGGTACCCTACGAGCAGTACTTC	CSALEDRLAVPYEQYF
TRBD1	many	TRBV29-1	TRBJ1-4	TGCAGCGTTCGCATGGACAGGGCTTTTGAAAAACTGTTTTTT	CSVRMDRAFEKLFF
NA	few	TRBV7-9	TRBJ1-2	TGTGCCAGCAGCTTAGGATCACAGGGACGGGCCTATGGCTACACCTTC	CASSLGSQGRAYGYTF
NA	few	TRBV11-2	TRBJ1-2	TGTGCCAGCAGCTCAAGGGCCGGAGTCCCATATGGCTACACCTTC	CASSSRAGVPYGYTF
TRBD2	few	TRBV4-1	TRBJ2-3	TGCGCCAGCAGCCAAGACATAGCGGGCGGTAGCACAGATACGCAGTATTTT	CASSQDIAGGSTDTQYF
TRBD2	many	TRBV4-1	TRBJ2-7	TGCGCCAGCAGCCCCTTCCCGGGGGGGACCTACGAGCAGTACTTC	CASSPFPGGTYEQYF
TRBD1	few	TRBV6-5	TRBJ2-7	TGTGCCAGCCGACCGGGACAGGAAGACGAGCAGTACTTC	CASRPGQEDEQYF
NA	many	TRBV6-2/TRBV6-3	TRBJ2-7	TGTGCCAGCAGTCCAAGGGAATACGAGCAGTACTTC	CASSPREYEQYF
NA	NA	TRBV6-6	TRBJ2-7	TGTGCCAGCAGCGGGAGGACAGGCAGCTCCTACGAGCAGTACTTC	CASSGRTGSSYEQYF
NA	many	TRBV13	TRBJ2-5	TGTGCCAGCAGCTTAGGAGTGGGGAGGGAGACCCAGTACTTC	CASSLGVGRETQYF
NA	many	TRBV2	TRBJ2-7	TGTGCCAGCAGTCCCCGTGTAGGCTACGAGCAGTACTTC	CASSPRVGYEQYF
NA	many	TRBV25-1	TRBJ1-6	TGTGCCAGCAGCGCCGGTGGACTTACTAATTCACCCCTCCACTTT	CASSAGGLTNSPLHF
TRBD2	NA	TRBV20-1	TRBJ2-1	TGCAGTGCCCTGGGACTAGCGGGAGTAGTCTACAATGAGCAGTCCTTC	CSALGLAGVVYNEQSF
NA	many	TRBV5-1	TRBJ2-1	TGCGCCAGCAGCCCGGCGGTAGGTGAGCAGTTCTTC	CASSPAVGEQFF
NA	NA	TRBV7-8	TRBJ2-5	TGTGCCAGCATGGCGGGTTGGACGGAAGAGACCCAGTACTTC	CASMAGWTEETQYF
NA	many	TRBV20-1	TRBJ2-7	TGCAGTGCCTCCCTTGGCACCTATCGGGGAGAGCAGTACTTC	CSASLGTYRGEQYF
NA	many	TRBV5-8	TRBJ2-7	TGTGCCAGCAGGGTTCCCGGGAACCCCTACGAGCAGTACTTC	CASRVPGNPYEQYF
NA	many	TRBV6-5	TRBJ1-2	TGTGCCAGCAGTTACTCGGTCAGGGGTGGCTATGGCTACACCTTC	CASSYSVRGGYGYTF
TRBD1	many	TRBV15	TRBJ1-3	TGTGCCACCAGCAGAGAATGGGGGACAGGGGGCGCGGATGGAAACACCATATATTTT	CATSREWGTGGADGNTIYF
NA	NA	TRBV9	TRBJ2-3	TGTGCCAGCAGCCCCCATATCGACGCCCAGCCCGATACGCAGTATTTT	CASSPHIDAQPDTQYF
NA	many	TRBV14	TRBJ2-5	TGTGCCAGCAGCCAAGATCGTAGTGGCAGACAAGAGACCCAGTACTTC	CASSQDRSGRQETQYF
TRBD2	NA	TRBV10-2	TRBJ2-3	TGCGCCAGCTGGGGGGGACTAGCGGGAGATACGCAGTATTTT	CASWGGLAGDTQYF
TRBD2	few	TRBV24-1	TRBJ2-3	TGTGCCACCAGTGACTGGAGCGGGGGGGGGACAGATACGCAGTATTTT	CATSDWSGGGTDTQYF
NA	NA	TRBV5-3	TRBJ2-3	TGTGCCAGCAGCCCGGGACAAGGAGACACAGATACGCAGTATTTT	CASSPGQGDTDTQYF
TRBD1	many	TRBV15	TRBJ1-5	TGTGCCACCAGCTCCGGGACAGGGGGCGACCAGCCCCAGCATTTT	CATSSGTGGDQPQHF
TRBD1	many	TRBV28	TRBJ2-5	TGTGCCAGCAGTTTAGACAGGGCTGAGACCCAGTACTTC	CASSLDRAETQYF
TRBD1	NA	TRBV2	TRBJ1-4	TGTGCCAGCAATGAGGATCCAGGGGGAAATGAAAAACTGTTTTTT	CASNEDPGGNEKLFF
NA	many	TRBV30	TRBJ2-7	TGTGCCTGGAGTGGAGGGGAAGAGCAGTACTTC	CAWSGGEEQYF
NA	many	TRBV20-1	TRBJ2-7	TGCAGAGCTCATCCGAGGGACCGAACCTACGAGCAGTACTTC	CRAHPRDRTYEQYF
TRBD2	NA	TRBV20-1	TRBJ2-5	TGCAGTGCTAGAGATTTGGAGCGGGAGGGGATAGGGACCCAGTACTTC	CSARDLEREGIGTQYF
NA	few	TRBV29-1	TRBJ1-2	TGCAGCGTTGATGTGGGGGCGGGTTATGGCTACACCTTC	CSVDVGAGYGYTF
TRBD1	few	TRBV7-9	TRBJ2-2	TGTGCCAGCAGCTTTGGACAGGGGAGCACCGGGGAGCTGTTTTTT	CASSFGQGSTGELFF
NA	many	TRBV6-2/TRBV6-3	TRBJ2-3	TGTGCCAGCAGTCCTGAGGAGGTGTTAGACACAGATACGCAGTATTTT	CASSPEEVLDTDTQYF
NA	many	TRBV28	TRBJ2-2	TGTGCCAGCAGTCCCCGGACAGAGAACACCGGGGAGCTGTTTTTT	CASSPRTENTGELFF
NA	many	TRBV11-2	TRBJ1-5	TGTGCCAGCAGCTTAGATGGTGGCAGGGTTTACGATTCACATCAGCCCCAGCATTTT	CASSLDGGRVYDSHQPQHF
TRBD2	many	TRBV5-1	TRBJ2-5	TGCGCCAGCAACGGACTAGCGGGGGAAGAGACCCAGTACTTC	CASNGLAGEETQYF